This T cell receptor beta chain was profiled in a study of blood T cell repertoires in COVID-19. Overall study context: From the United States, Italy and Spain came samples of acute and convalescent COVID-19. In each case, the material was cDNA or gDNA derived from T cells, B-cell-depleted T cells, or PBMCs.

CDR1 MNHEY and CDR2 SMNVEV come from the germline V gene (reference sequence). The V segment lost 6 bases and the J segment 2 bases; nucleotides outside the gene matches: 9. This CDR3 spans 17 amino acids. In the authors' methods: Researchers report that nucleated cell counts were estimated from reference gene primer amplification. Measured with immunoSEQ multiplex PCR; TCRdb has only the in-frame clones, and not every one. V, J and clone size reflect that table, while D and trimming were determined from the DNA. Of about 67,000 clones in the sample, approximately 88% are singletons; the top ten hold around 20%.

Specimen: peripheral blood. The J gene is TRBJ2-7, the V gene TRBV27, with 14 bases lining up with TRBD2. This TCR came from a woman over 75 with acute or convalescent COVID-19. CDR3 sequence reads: CASRERLAGGNTYEQYF. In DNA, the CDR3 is TGTGCCAGCAGAGAAAGACTAGCGGGAGGGAATACCTACGAGCAGTACTTC.